These 14 T cell receptor beta chains originate from one sample sequenced in a study of blood T cell repertoires in COVID-19. This table comes from immunoSEQ multiplex PCR, and its TCRdb copy is limited to in-frame clones, with some not included. This sample carries 20,000 to 25,000 clones, about 78% of them seen once, and the ten largest clones take around 13%. The sequenced sample consisted of peripheral blood. These receptors were taken from a man aged 55-75 years with active COVID-19.

This clone was counted a few times. The chain recombines TRBV6-2 or TRBV6-3 with TRBJ1-1; D is possibly TRBD1 (5 bases). The V end was cut by 5 bases, the J end by 4 bases, with 11 bases between. The CDR3 consists of 13 residues. CDR1 and CDR2 from the germline V gene are MNHEY and SVGEGT. The CDR3 nucleotides are TGTGCCAGCAGTCAGGGCGAGGTCACTGAAGCTTTCTTT. It translates to CASSQGEVTEAFF.

The rearrangement links TRBV23-1 to TRBJ2-7; D is possibly TRBD1 (6 bases). TRBV23-1 is an ORF, and what it does is uncertain. The germline V and J ends were trimmed by 7 bases and 0 bases, with 13 bases remaining between them. This CDR3 region has 14 residues. The CDR3 DNA follows: TGCGCCAGCAAAAAGACAGGCAGCTCCTACGAGCAGTACTTC. This gives the protein CASKKTGSSYEQYF.

This chain links TRBV21-1 with TRBJ2-1; the table's D call, TRBD2, was not checked against the DNA. TRBV21-1 constitutes a pseudogene. The CDR3 spans 16 residues. The CDR3 nucleotides are TGTGCCAGCAGCAGGGAGGGGCGGGAGGAAAACAATGAGCAGTTCTTC. Its translation: CASSREGREENNEQFF.

This clone occurred a few times. V usage is TRBV27 and J usage is TRBJ1-3; D not resolved. Germline CDR1 is MNHEY and CDR2 is SMNVEV (reference sequence). The CDR3 runs to 14 residues. V gave up 5 bases and J gave up 1 base, with 9 bases separating them. The CDR3 bases are TGTGCCAGCAGTCCGAGGCTGTCTGGAAACACCATATATTTT. This translates into CASSPRLSGNTIYF.

The chain links TRBV3-1 (or the pseudogene TRBV3-2) to TRBJ2-7; no reliable D call. CDR1 LGHDT and CDR2 YNNKEL come from the germline V gene (reference sequence). Trimming shortened V by 0 bases and J by 0 bases, and 6 bases separated the two germline ends. The CDR3 extends over 14 amino acids. The CDR3 bases are TGTGCCAGCAGCCAAGAAAGGAGCTCCTACGAGCAGTACTTC. Translation: CASSQERSSYEQYF.

The sample holds one count of this clone. The chain carries TRBV9 and TRBJ2-1; possible D gene TRBD2, 5 bases. Germline V gene data show CDR1 as SGDLS and CDR2 as YYNGEE. The V gene lost 1 base and the J gene lost 8 bases, with 13 bases spanning the gap. There are 14 residues in the CDR3. The CDR3 region is CASSVSWGVDEQFF. The CDR3 region has the DNA TGTGCCAGCAGCGTAAGCTGGGGAGTCGATGAGCAGTTCTTC.

The chain recombines TRBV18 with TRBJ2-2; 8 bases agree with TRBD1. CDR3 length: 15 residues. The trim removed 2 bases at V and 7 bases at J, leaving 6 bases unmatched. CDR1 and CDR2 from the germline V gene are KGHSH and LQKENI. CDR3 sequence: CASSPTQGVGGELFF. DNA for the CDR3: TGTGCCAGCTCACCAACACAGGGGGTTGGCGGGGAGCTGTTTTTT. Combining the CDR3 with reference TRBV18 and TRBJ2-2 gives the whole variable domain NAGVMQNPRHLVRRRGQEARLRCSPMKGHSHVYWYRQLPEEGLKFMVYLQKENIIDESGMPKERFSAEFPKEGPSILRIQQVVRGDSAAYFCASSPTQGVGGELFFGEGSRLTVL.

The CDR3, as DNA: TGCGCCAGCAGCCAGACTAAAAGCACAGATACGCAGTATTTT. It encodes CASSQTKSTDTQYF. The chain recombines TRBV5-1 with TRBJ2-3, with D maybe TRBD2 (5 bases). The CDR3 is made up of 14 amino acids. Germline assignment: CDR1 SGHRS and CDR2 YFSETQ. With 4 bases removed from V and 0 bases from J, the gap between germline ends came to 9 bases. The full variable domain, its missing parts supplied by reference TRBV5-1 and TRBJ2-3, is KAGVTQTPRYLIKTRGQQVTLSCSPISGHRSVSWYQQTPGQGLQFLFEYFSETQRNKGNFPGRFSGRQFSNSRSEMNVSTLELGDSALYLCASSQTKSTDTQYFGPGTRLTVL.

This chain joins TRBV4-1 and TRBJ1-1, with a possible D match to TRBD1 (5 bases). Germline V gives CDR1 MGHRA, CDR2 YSYEKL. This CDR3 comprises 13 residues. Trimming removed 0 bases from V and 10 bases from J, with 12 bases in between. CDR3 protein: CASSQDFWRGAFF. CDR3 bases: TGCGCCAGCAGCCAAGATTTCTGGAGGGGAGCTTTCTTT.

In this sample, this clone is large (0.1 to 1%). V is TRBV7-9 and J is TRBJ1-2; D unresolved. Trimming removed 1 base from V and 6 bases from J, with 9 bases in between. Germline V gene lookup returns CDR1 SEHNR and CDR2 FQNEAQ (reference sequence). The CDR3 is 13 residues long. Written as DNA, the CDR3 is TGTGCCAGCAGCTTAGGAGGGTTCAATGGCTACACCTTC. It yields the protein CASSLGGFNGYTF.

The V call is TRBV27, the J call TRBJ2-7; TRBD2 aligns across 13 bases. The J segment lost 7 bases and the V segment lost 5 bases, leaving 11 bases of the junction unmatched. Per the germline V gene, CDR1 is MNHEY and CDR2 is SMNVEV (reference sequence). CDR3 length equals 16 residues. The chain's CDR3 is CASSPGTSGAQGEQYF. CDR3 nucleotides: TGTGCCAGCAGTCCAGGGACTAGCGGGGCCCAGGGGGAGCAGTACTTC.

A single count supports this clone. The CDR3 region is CASSSLEGGKTQYF. The CDR3 bases are TGTGCCAGCAGCTCATTAGAGGGTGGGAAGACCCAGTACTTC. This chain uses TRBV13 with TRBJ2-5; a possible D gene is TRBD2 (5 bases). There are 14 residues in the CDR3. CDR1 is PRHDT and CDR2 is FYEKMQ in the germline V gene (reference sequence). V lost 4 bases and J 6 bases, leaving 15 bases between the germline ends.

Here the CDR3 reads CASSLALTDTQYF. The DNA for the CDR3 is TGTGCCAGCAGCTTAGCGCTAACAGATACGCAGTATTTT. This chain links TRBV7-9 with TRBJ2-3; D not certain. There are 13 residues in the CDR3. Per germline, CDR1 SEHNR and CDR2 FQNEAQ (reference sequence). Trimming cost V 0 bases and J 3 bases, with 4 bases left between them.

V and J are TRBV19 and TRBJ2-7, with 7 bases matching TRBD2. J was trimmed by 0 bases and V by 3 bases; bases with no gene match: 5. The CDR3 runs to 15 residues. In germline, CDR1 is LNHDA, CDR2 SQIVND (reference sequence). This CDR3 is CASSIDGGSSYEQYF. The CDR3 DNA sequence: TGTGCCAGTAGTATCGACGGGGGGAGCTCCTACGAGCAGTACTTC.